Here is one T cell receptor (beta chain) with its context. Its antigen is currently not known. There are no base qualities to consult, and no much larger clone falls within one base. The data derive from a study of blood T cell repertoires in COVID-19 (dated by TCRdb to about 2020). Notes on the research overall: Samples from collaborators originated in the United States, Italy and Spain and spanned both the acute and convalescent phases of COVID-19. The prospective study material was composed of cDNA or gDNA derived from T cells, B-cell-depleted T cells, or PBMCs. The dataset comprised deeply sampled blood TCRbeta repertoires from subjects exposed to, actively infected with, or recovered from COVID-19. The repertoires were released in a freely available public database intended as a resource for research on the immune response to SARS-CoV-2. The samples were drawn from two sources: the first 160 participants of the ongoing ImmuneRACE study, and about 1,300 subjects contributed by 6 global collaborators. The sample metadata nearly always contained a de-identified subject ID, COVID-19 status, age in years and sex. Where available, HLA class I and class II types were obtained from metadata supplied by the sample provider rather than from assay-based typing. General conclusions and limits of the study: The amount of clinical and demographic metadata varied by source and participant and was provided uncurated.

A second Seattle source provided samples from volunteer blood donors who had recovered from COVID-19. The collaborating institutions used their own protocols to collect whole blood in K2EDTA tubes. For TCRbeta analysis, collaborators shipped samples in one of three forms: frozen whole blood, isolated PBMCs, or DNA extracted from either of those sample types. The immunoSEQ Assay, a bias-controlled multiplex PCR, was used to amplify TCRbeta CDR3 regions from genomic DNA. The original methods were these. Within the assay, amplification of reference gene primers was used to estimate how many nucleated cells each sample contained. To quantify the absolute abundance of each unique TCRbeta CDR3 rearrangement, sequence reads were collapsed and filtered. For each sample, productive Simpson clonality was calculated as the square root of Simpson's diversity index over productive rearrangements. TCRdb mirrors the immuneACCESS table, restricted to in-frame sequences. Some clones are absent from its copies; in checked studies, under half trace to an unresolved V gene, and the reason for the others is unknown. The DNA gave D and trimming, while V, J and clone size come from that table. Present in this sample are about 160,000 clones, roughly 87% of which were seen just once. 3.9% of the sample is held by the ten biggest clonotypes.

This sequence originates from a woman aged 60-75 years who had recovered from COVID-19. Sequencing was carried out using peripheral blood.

The base sequence is TGTGCCAGCAGCTTCCTGGGGGCGAACACTGAAGCTTTCTTT. Translation gives CASSFLGANTEAFF. This chain joins TRBV28 to TRBJ1-1; TRBD1 is possibly the D segment (6 matching bases). Trimming costs V 6 bases and J 1 base, and their ends lie 12 bases apart. From the cysteine up to the phenylalanine, the CDR3 has a length of 14 residues. Of the read, only the CDR3 DNA is kept; its 42 bases are in frame from base 1. CDR1 and CDR2, per the germline V gene, are MDHEN and SYDVKM. Extended through the reference TRBV28 and TRBJ1-1 proteins, this CDR3 yields the full variable domain: DVKVTQSSRYLVKRTGEKVFLECVQDMDHENMFWYRQDPGLGLRLIYFSYDVKMKEKGDIPEGYSVSREKKERFSLILESASTNQTSMYLCASSFLGANTEAFFGQGTRLTVV.